This T cell receptor (beta chain) comes out of a study of T cells after yellow fever vaccination. In TCRdb, the 5' RACE reads were re-called with MiXCR into one record per CDR3 protein. The table lists about 320,000 distinct CDR3 sequences, approximately 4% of them singletons. This clonotype was observed many times. Antigen unknown. Study outcomes and limitations: Repertoires obtained by FACS sorting could include abundant clonotypes that entered as contaminants from the bulk population. There was a small share of clonotypes that showed up in both the CD4 and CD8 compartments. Booster sampling recovered most clones from primary vaccination (around 97% CD4, roughly 90% CD8).

This clonotype was sampled from a young man who received the YFV17D yellow fever vaccine. The material was PBMCs, obtained 15 days after the yellow fever booster vaccination.

The CDR3 reads CASSLALGGSYNEQFF. The CDR3 DNA reads TGTGCCAGCAGTTTAGCGCTTGGCGGGTCCTACAATGAGCAGTTCTTC. The V and J genes are TRBV12-3 or TRBV12-4 and TRBJ2-1, with D tentatively TRBD2 (5 bases). The length of the CDR3 is 16 residues. Trimming cost V 0 bases and J 1 base, with 10 bases left between them.